This T cell receptor beta chain was sequenced for a study of cytomegalovirus exposure and HLA in healthy donors (dated by TCRdb to about 2017). Describing the broader study: In an earlier analysis of 587 of the donors, 250 to 350 Gb of sequence data and about 110 million unique TCR beta sequences from about 179 million T cells were reported. Roughly 310 gigabases of sequencing data and roughly 90 million unique TCR sequences were included in an early release covering around 650 HLA-typed donors. Of the approximately 400 genotyped donors, over 65% fell in the genetic ancestry cluster associated with self-reported Caucasian donors. The study aimed to test whether cataloging public T cell receptors could reveal signatures of past pathogen exposure. Using immunosequencing, the study profiled T cell repertoires from approximately 700 subjects and related those repertoires to cytomegalovirus serostatus. Besides the first cohort of roughly 660 subjects, a separate validation cohort made up of roughly 120 different subjects was used. To predict cytomegalovirus infection status, the study brought together high-throughput TCR immunosequencing, statistical association of individual TCRs with disease status, and machine learning. A later analysis re-analyzed previously published TCR beta repertoires from about 600 donors and added high-resolution HLA genotyping to study TCR occurrence patterns. Rather than using new phenotypic data, the later analysis identified candidate immune exposures from TCR beta sequences and from how often those sequences occurred across donors. An earlier analysis of 587 of the donors used high-throughput TCR beta sequencing to judge whether each TCR beta V gene segment behaved as functional or pseudogenic. Alongside the repertoire data, information on donor age, sex, ethnicity and CMV serostatus was compiled. In a later genetic analysis, genome-wide SNP genotypes for about three fifths of the 666 donors were used, and that subset was treated as a discovery cohort. All discovery cohort repertoires had been generated on a single sequencing platform. HLA typing included class I and class II loci at four-digit resolution. Typing coverage varied by locus: roughly 629-640 donors for A, B, C, DRB1 and DQB1; 522 for DQA1; approximately 570 for DPA1; approximately 450 for DPB1. About 5 DR-DQ haplotypes were handled as single units for association and clustering, since linkage in the cohort was strong. Among a few hundred genotyped donors of the cohort, an average of about 240,000 unique TCR beta nucleotide sequences were sequenced per donor, roughly a sixth of them non-productive.

The cohort was made up of approximately 670 healthy bone marrow donors. All cohort members were sampled while nominally healthy, although unrecorded immune exposures were likely present. The donor was CMV seropositive and was included in the group of approximately 300 seropositive cohort members. A peripheral blood sample was collected from each donor, and TCR beta sequencing was performed on peripheral blood mononuclear cells. Genomic DNA was extracted from the blood cell samples with the Qiagen DNeasy Blood Extraction Kit. Libraries were prepared through the immunoSEQ multiplex PCR assay. The multiplex PCR relied on a mix of 60 forward primers for TCR Vbeta segments and 13 reverse primers for TCR Jbeta segments. The CDR3 region of rearranged TCR beta genes was amplified from genomic DNA by a multiplex PCR assay. Amplified TCR beta libraries were sequenced as 87-base-pair reads on the Illumina HiSeq System. Per the original workflow: A later analysis counted approximately 84 million unique TCR beta chains across the approximately 700 repertoires, and 9 million to 14 million of these chains were shared by at least two donors. Raw reads were error-corrected and collapsed into unique sequences with a nearest-neighbor algorithm that merged closely related sequences to remove PCR and sequencing errors. To assign V, D and J gene segments, CDR3 sequences were aligned to IMGT reference sequences. Each retained sequence needed at least a six-nucleotide match to both a V gene segment and a J gene segment. A rearrangement was called productive if the CDR3 had no stop codons and remained in frame with V and J, and every other rearrangement was called non-productive. CDR3 was defined by IMGT convention, running from the second conserved V-encoded cysteine to the conserved J-encoded phenylalanine. The earlier analysis of some 580 of the donors excluded any sequence lacking an unambiguous match to a single V gene segment. An earlier analysis of over 450 of the donors classified V segments as functional when productive rearrangements were above 56.7% and as segregating when the standard deviation between donors was above 5%. A statistical classification framework was built for diagnosing cytomegalovirus status from the catalog of TCR beta chain sequences. In a later analysis, TCR nucleotide sequences were compared against IMGT/GENE-DB human TR gene sequences so that V and J genes could be assigned. The TCRdist pipeline was used in a later analysis to assign CDR3 sequences and most-parsimonious VDJ recombination scenarios. In a later analysis, each TCR beta chain was defined by its CDR3 amino acid sequence together with its V-gene family, and reads lacking a unique V-gene family were excluded. To address suspected cross-contamination and a sequencing artifact, a later analysis removed 592 highly shared, low-generation-probability nucleotide sequences. For each public chain, a later analysis derived a clonal expansion index from normalized ranks of inferred template counts within each repertoire. In a later analysis, generation probabilities were computed using a VDJ recombination model fitted to out-of-frame rearrangements, and the results were checked against IGoR. Hypergeometric tests were used in a later analysis to score TCR-TCR, TCR-HLA and TCR-CMV co-occurrence, with a repertoire-size bias correction applied to the TCR pairs. False discovery rates were estimated in a later analysis by permuting HLA or CMV assignments 20 times. In a later analysis, co-occurring TCRs were grouped using DBSCAN, and TCRdist sequence similarity was added for clustering within HLA-allele-positive subsets. Repertoires with fewer than 30,000 or more than 120,000 public chains were left out of co-occurrence clustering, as were five repertoires with anomalous nucleotide sharing. What TCRdb holds here is the immuneACCESS table cut down to in-frame rearrangements. Part of the clones is not present; checked against another copy, under half of the missing clones reflect an unresolved V gene, and the others are unexplained. The V and J calls and clone size were taken over from that table, and D and trimming were inferred from the DNA. This sample has around 97,000 clones in its table, and around 81% of those were observed once. Of the sample, under 5.5% is held by the ten largest clones.

Details on this clone: There is no known antigen for this receptor. Base qualities are missing; no much larger clone stands one base away.

Per the germline V gene, SGHVS is the CDR1 and FQNEAQ is the CDR2. The CDR3 spans 14 residues, from the cysteine through the phenylalanine. The DNA shown is the 42-base CDR3, in frame from base 1. Relative to germline, V is 1 base shorter and J is 5 bases shorter, with 11 bases between their ends. Here is what the overall study found, with its caveats: In a later analysis, the rate of TCR association differed among HLA loci, with DRB1 alleles having the most associated TCRs and HLA-C alleles having the fewest. CMV serostatus was the only immune exposure information available for the cohort. The classifier was reported to diagnose cytomegalovirus status with high specificity and sensitivity in both the original and validation cohorts. A few of the identified cytomegalovirus-associated TCR beta chains were confirmed in vitro to be specific for cytomegalovirus antigens. A later analysis found that most CMV-associated TCR beta chains appeared HLA-restricted, with HLA associations seemingly driven largely by CMV exposure. Across donors, most TCR sequences were observed very rarely, whereas some public TCRs were present in many individuals. Only TCR beta chains were sequenced in this cohort, and the absence of alpha or paired-chain data limited detectable features. According to the authors, the approach could potentially be generalized to other disease states and immunological phenotypes. The study gave a list of under 200 TCR beta chains associated with cytomegalovirus. The 87-base-pair reads could not distinguish some IMGT-functional V segments, including TRBV6-2 and TRBV6-3, so those segments were excluded. Because some donors lacked HLA typing at each locus, the association tests relied only on the typed subset. Assigning TCR associations to individual alleles was difficult when HLA alleles, especially DR and DQ, strongly co-occurred. A cluster of highly shared sequence variants was judged likely to be a technical artifact of the sequencing pipeline. A further reported finding was that TCR beta sequences accurately predicted the HLA-A and HLA-B alleles for most subjects in the first cohort. A later genetic analysis reported fewer N-insertions in productive TCRs among donors in an Asian-associated ancestry cluster than the roughly 670-donor mean. Several of the top co-occurrence clusters appeared to be linked to parvovirus B19, influenza, CMV and Epstein-Barr virus, according to a later analysis. Linkage disequilibrium might explain the correlated functional status among segregating V segments, but an unknown experimental factor could not be excluded. Sequencing depth was assumed to be roughly uniform across donors in the presence/absence analyses, though that assumption may not hold. An association between a missense DCLRE1C variant and V-gene and J-gene trimming of TCR beta chains was found in a later genetic analysis and replicated in an independent cohort. Specific HLA alleles were associated with 16,951 TCR beta sequences at a false discovery rate of 0.05 in a later analysis. In an earlier analysis of more than 500 of the donors, most TCR beta V segments appeared in productive rearrangements about 90% or about 30% of the time, broadly matching IMGT annotations. In a later analysis, HLA-associated TCR beta chains showed more clonal expansion and lower generation probabilities than non-associated chains that were equally common. Seventeen rarely observed V segments, including chromosome 9 orphons, were excluded from the earlier analysis of approximately 500 of the donors because counts were too low.

This TCR was sampled from a man aged 35 to 55 in good health and CMV-seropositive. Source material: PBMCs. The V and J genes are TRBV7-8 and TRBJ1-2; no D gene can be assigned with confidence. CDR3 loop: CASSLDQTLYGYTF. The bases read TGTGCCAGCAGCTTAGACCAGACTCTTTATGGCTACACCTTC.